Reported below is one T cell receptor (beta chain). Its matching antigen is unknown. Here immunoSEQ multiplex PCR was the method, and the copy in TCRdb shows in-frame clones only, minus some. This sample has about 6,500 clones; roughly 80% occur once, and the top ten carry approximately 3.3%. This sample was taken from a study of immune evolution from preneoplasia to lung adenocarcinoma. Trimming took off 6 bases at V and 1 base at J, with 3 bases between the two ends. In germline, CDR1 is MNHEY, CDR2 SMNVEV (reference sequence). The CDR3 contains 11 residues. Overall study results and limits: From normal lung to invasive adenocarcinoma, top clone frequencies appeared to decrease. Clonality was highest in normal lung, lower in later-stage lesions apparently.

This chain links TRBV27 with TRBJ2-5, with D unresolved. This TCR derives from an older donor with lung adenocarcinoma. Input material: FFPE lung adenocarcinoma in situ tissue. DNA of the CDR3: TGTGCCAGCAGACGCCAAGAGACCCAGTACTTC. Translating gives CASRRQETQYF.